The subject of this entry is one TCR beta chain. Its specificity is unknown. Trimming left V 3 bases short and J 2 bases short, with 14 bases between. Germline values: CDR1 SEHNR, CDR2 FQNEAQ (reference sequence). The CDR3 has 15 residues. The source of the sample is a study of a mutant IDH1 vaccine in newly diagnosed glioma. Some clones are missing from TCRdb's copy, which holds only in-frame ones; the method was immunoSEQ multiplex PCR. The profile shows about 92,000 clones, about 83% of them singletons. The time point is: baseline, week 1 (first vaccination visit). Noted treatment: pre-vaccination baseline after standard-of-care therapy. Notes on the study in general: It seemed that pseudoprogression was not linked to changes in the top peripheral T cell clonotypes.

The chain has TRBV7-9 and TRBJ2-7; D may be TRBD1 (6 bases). Source: PBMCs, taken from a glioma patient treated with radiotherapy, temozolomide or both. The source is a woman in her fifties or sixties with glioma. CDR3 residues: CASSLLSGTTYEQYF. The CDR3 coding sequence is TGTGCCAGCAGCTTGCTATCCGGGACAACCTACGAGCAGTACTTC.